One and the same sample provided the 31 T cell receptor beta chains below, sequenced in a study of blood T cell repertoires in COVID-19. Sequenced by immunoSEQ multiplex PCR; TCRdb stores in-frame clones only, minus some. The sample includes tens of thousands of clones, 86% of them seen just once. Material: peripheral blood. The receptors come from a man aged 35 to 55 with acute or convalescent COVID-19.

V usage is TRBV19 and J usage is TRBJ2-7, with a weak D call TRBD1 (6 bases). CDR1 LNHDA and CDR2 SQIVND come from the germline V gene (reference sequence). This CDR3 spans 13 amino acids. Trimming pared 1 base from V and 5 bases from J, leaving 9 bases between. CDR3 in amino acids: CASSIGTAHEQYF. CDR3 DNA sequence: TGTGCCAGTAGTATAGGGACAGCCCACGAGCAGTACTTC.

This sequence joins TRBV30 and TRBJ1-5, with 8 bases matching TRBD1. Per the germline V gene, CDR1 is GTSNPN and CDR2 is SVGIG (reference sequence). The CDR3 is made up of 14 amino acids. The junction had 4 bases not matched to a gene; V was cut back by 2 bases and J by 4 bases. CDR3 protein: CAWSPDRGNQPQHF. The CDR3 DNA sequence: TGTGCCTGGAGTCCTGACAGGGGAAATCAGCCCCAGCATTTT.

The rearrangement joins TRBV20-1 to TRBJ1-1; maybe TRBD1 (5 bases). V lost 1 base and J 10 bases, leaving 10 bases between the germline ends. The germline V gene has CDR1 DFQATT and CDR2 SNEGSKA (reference sequence). The CDR3 has 11 amino acids. The DNA of the CDR3 is TGCAGTGCTAGAGGCAGGGCGTCAGCTTTCTTT. This translates into CSARGRASAFF.

The chain combines TRBV5-5 with TRBJ2-5; D remains unclear. Germline V gene data show CDR1 as SGHKS and CDR2 as YYEKEE (reference sequence). The CDR3 loop spans 14 amino acids. V was shortened by 0 bases and J by 4 bases, with 10 bases between the two germline ends. The CDR3: CASSLVRNRETQYF. The CDR3 nucleotides read TGTGCCAGCAGCTTGGTCAGAAACCGAGAGACCCAGTACTTC.

The V gene is TRBV24-1, the J gene TRBJ2-2; TRBD2 aligns across 9 bases. Germline V gene sequence: CDR1 KGHDR, CDR2 SFDVKD. V dropped 0 bases and J dropped 2; count of bases not matched to a gene: 9. The CDR3 contains 19 residues. Here the CDR3 DNA reads TGTGCCACCAGTGATTTGAGCGCGGTCGGGACTAGCAACACCGGGGAGCTGTTTTTT. Amino acids: CATSDLSAVGTSNTGELFF.

This clone was seen more than once but under ten times. This chain links TRBV4-1 with TRBJ1-2; D is ambiguous. Germline-derived CDR1 and CDR2 are MGHRA and YSYEKL. V was cut by 2 bases and J by 8 bases, with 21 bases left in between. This CDR3 spans 16 amino acids. The DNA of the CDR3 is TGCGCCAGCAGCCAACCAAGAACCGGGAGAAGATACGGCTACACCTTC. Amino acid sequence: CASSQPRTGRRYGYTF.

The V call is TRBV25-1, the J call TRBJ1-1, with 7 bases matching TRBD1. The J segment lost 3 bases and the V segment lost 2 bases, leaving 3 bases of the junction unmatched. The CDR3 is made up of 14 amino acids. Germline CDR1 reads MGHDK; CDR2 reads SYGVNS. CDR3 sequence: CASSEIGTDTEAFF. CDR3 nucleotide sequence: TGTGCCAGCAGTGAAATAGGGACAGACACTGAAGCTTTCTTT.

The chain couples TRBV30 to TRBJ1-4; D unclear. V was pared by 2 bases and J by 6 bases, with 4 bases between. The germline CDR1 and CDR2 sequences are GTSNPN and SVGIG (reference sequence). The CDR3 length is 11 residues. The CDR3 spells CAWSTDEKLFF. CDR3 DNA sequence: TGTGCCTGGAGTACGGATGAAAAACTGTTTTTT.

The J gene is TRBJ2-7, the V gene TRBV5-1; 7 nucleotides agree with TRBD1. CDR1 SGHRS and CDR2 YFSETQ come from the germline V gene. The CDR3 runs 13 residues. Trimming took 4 bases from V and 2 from J; bases not matched to a gene: 3. CDR3 DNA sequence: TGCGCCAGCAGCCAGGGGGACCCCTACGAGCAGTACTTC. Protein sequence: CASSQGDPYEQYF.

This chain joins TRBV5-1 and TRBJ1-4, with 9 bases identical to TRBD1. V was clipped by 3 bases and J by 4 bases; unmatched bases: 13. This CDR3 is 18 amino acids long. Germline V gene data show CDR1 as SGHRS and CDR2 as YFSETQ. CDR3 sequence reads: CASSSKYTGGADNEKLFF. The CDR3 DNA is TGCGCCAGCAGCTCTAAATATACAGGGGGCGCCGATAATGAAAAACTGTTTTTT.

The chain couples TRBV5-1 to TRBJ2-5; TRBD2 aligns across 9 bases. The germline V gene encodes CDR1 SGHRS and CDR2 YFSETQ. The CDR3 loop spans 14 amino acids. The ends lost 6 bases at V and 4 bases at J; junction bases unmatched: 7. CDR3 in DNA: TGCGCCAGCAAGGGCGGGGGGGCGTCAGAGACCCAGTACTTC. Translated: CASKGGGASETQYF.

The chain is built from TRBV30 and TRBJ1-4, with D tentatively TRBD1 (6 bases). V lost 6 bases and J lost 8, with 10 bases in between. CDR1 is GTSNPN and CDR2 is SVGIG in the germline V gene (reference sequence). This CDR3 region has 11 residues. Here the CDR3 DNA reads TGTGCCTGCTGCGGGGGCGAAAAACTGTTTTTT. As protein: CACCGGEKLFF.

This clone was found once. The CDR3 spells CASSFLRGGGTGELFF. The CDR3 nucleotides read TGTGCCAGCAGTTTCTTACGGGGAGGGGGCACCGGGGAGCTGTTTTTT. The chain employs TRBV27 and TRBJ2-2; D might be TRBD2 (7 bases). The V gene's germline CDR1 is MNHEY and CDR2 SMNVEV (reference sequence). CDR3 length: 16 amino acids. Between the trimmed V and J ends, which lost 3 bases and 4 bases, there was a span of 15 bases.

The CDR3 DNA reads TGTGCCAGCAACACAGGGGAAGGAGGCTACACCTTC. As protein: CASNTGEGGYTF. The chain has TRBV6-6 and TRBJ1-2, with 7 positions matching TRBD1. The CDR3 is made up of 12 amino acids. Germline-derived CDR1 and CDR2 are MNHNY and SVGAGI (reference sequence). V lost 7 bases to trimming and J lost 8 bases; unmatched junction nucleotides: 7.

The V and J genes are TRBV9 and TRBJ2-3, with 8 nucleotides matching TRBD2. J gave up 6 bases and V 1 base, and 10 bases lay outside the gene matches. Germline CDR1 is SGDLS and CDR2 is YYNGEE. The CDR3 consists of 16 residues. The CDR3 DNA is TGTGCCAGCAGCGTATTCGGCGGGGGGCCTCTCGATACGCAGTATTTT. Its protein product is CASSVFGGGPLDTQYF.

This clone turned up a few times. The chain combines TRBV4-2 with TRBJ2-6; 9 bases fit TRBD1. Per germline, CDR1 LGHNA and CDR2 YNFKEQ. Trimming cost V 6 bases and J 0 bases; bases outside gene matches: 9. The CDR3 totals 18 residues. The CDR3 loop reads CASSTRQGVDSGANVLTF. CDR3 coding DNA: TGTGCCAGCAGTACCAGACAGGGGGTCGACTCTGGGGCCAACGTCCTGACTTTC.

V gene TRBV5-1 combines with J gene TRBJ1-2, with 7 bases that match TRBD1. The germline V gene encodes CDR1 SGHRS and CDR2 YFSETQ. The CDR3 is 15 residues long. V lost 0 bases and J lost 5; bases outside the gene matches: 7. For the CDR3, the DNA is TGCGCCAGCAGCTTGGCCCAGGACAGGACTTATGGCTACACCTTC. Protein product: CASSLAQDRTYGYTF.

The J gene is TRBJ1-3, the V gene TRBV6-1; no reliable D call. The ends were cut back, 1 base at V and 6 bases at J, with 10 bases in the middle. There are 14 residues in the CDR3. Germline V gene lookup returns CDR1 MNHNS and CDR2 SASEGT. The CDR3 sequence is CASSEGAKLNTIYF. The CDR3 coding sequence is TGTGCCAGCAGTGAAGGGGCGAAGTTAAACACCATATATTTT.

The rearrangement links TRBV5-6 to TRBJ2-5, with TRBD2 as a possible D gene (5 bases). The V gene lost 1 base and the J gene lost 9 bases, with 16 bases spanning the gap. The length of the CDR3 is 14 residues. CDR1 SGHDT and CDR2 YYEEEE come from the germline V gene. The CDR3 loop is CASSLSVRTRSQYF. CDR3 sequence (DNA): TGTGCCAGCAGCTTGTCTGTAAGGACTCGGTCCCAGTACTTC.

V gene TRBV24-1 combines with J gene TRBJ2-3, with 8 nucleotides matching TRBD2. Losses at the gene ends were 9 bases for V and 0 bases for J; bases not matched to a gene: 7. This CDR3 has 15 amino acids. Germline V gene sequence: CDR1 KGHDR, CDR2 SFDVKD. CDR3 in amino acids: CATGAGGGSTDTQYF. The CDR3 region has the DNA TGTGCCACCGGGGCGGGGGGAGGTAGCACAGATACGCAGTATTTT.

The V gene is TRBV5-6, the J gene TRBJ1-3, with D possibly TRBD1 on 5 matching bases. The ends were cut back, 1 base at V and 0 bases at J, with 8 bases in the middle. Germline CDR1 reads SGHDT; CDR2 reads YYEEEE. The CDR3 totals 15 residues. CDR3 region: CASSLRQISGNTIYF. The CDR3 DNA follows: TGTGCCAGCAGCTTGCGACAGATCTCTGGAAACACCATATATTTT.

The rearrangement uses TRBV18 and TRBJ1-5; tentatively, D is TRBD1 (5 bases). This CDR3 region has 14 residues. The V gene's germline CDR1 is KGHSH and CDR2 LQKENI. V was clipped by 3 bases and J by 5 bases, with 11 bases between them. DNA for the CDR3: TGTGCCAGCTCACCCGGGACGGGGGATCAGCCCCAGCATTTT. This gives the protein CASSPGTGDQPQHF.

The chain carries TRBV25-1 and TRBJ2-7; D possibly corresponds to TRBD1 (5 bases). The germline CDR1 and CDR2 sequences are MGHDK and SYGVNS. V dropped 2 bases and J dropped 2 bases, with 13 bases sitting between them. This CDR3 region has 15 residues. In DNA, the CDR3 is TGTGCCAGCAGTGAAGTAGGAGACAGACCCTACGAGCAGTACTTC. Translation: CASSEVGDRPYEQYF.

This rearrangement joins TRBV19 to TRBJ1-2; 8 nucleotides line up with TRBD1. The trim removed 4 bases at V and 7 bases at J, leaving 5 bases unmatched. Germline-derived CDR1 and CDR2 are LNHDA and SQIVND (reference sequence). This CDR3 is built from 13 residues. The CDR3 DNA reads as TGTGCCAGTAGTACTCCACAGGGGGGTGGCTACACCTTC. Translation: CASSTPQGGGYTF.

The rearrangement uses TRBV4-2 and TRBJ1-2; D is possibly TRBD1 (6 bases). The CDR3 runs 15 residues. Trimming cost V 0 bases and J 7 bases, with 15 bases left between them. In germline, CDR1 is LGHNA, CDR2 YNFKEQ. CDR3 amino acids: CASSQERGDRSGYTF. For the CDR3, the DNA is TGTGCCAGCAGCCAAGAGAGGGGAGACAGGAGTGGCTACACCTTC.

This clone was detected only a few times. The chain carries TRBV3-1 (or the pseudogene TRBV3-2) and TRBJ1-3; D remains unclear. Between the trimmed V and J ends, which lost 5 bases and 0 bases, there was a span of 8 bases. In germline, CDR1 is LGHDT, CDR2 YNNKEL (reference sequence). This CDR3 spans 14 amino acids. The DNA of the CDR3 is TGTGCCAGCAGCACTATAAACTCTGGAAACACCATATATTTT. Protein product: CASSTINSGNTIYF.

The chain combines TRBV5-1 with TRBJ2-1, with 12 nucleotides matching TRBD2. The CDR3 extends over 16 amino acids. Looked up from germline, CDR1 is SGHRS and CDR2 is YFSETQ. The junction had 10 bases not matched to a gene; V was cut back by 5 bases and J by 7 bases. In DNA, the CDR3 is TGCGCCAGCAGTTTGACTAGCGGGGGACCCGTGAATGAGCAGTTCTTC. Translation gives CASSLTSGGPVNEQFF.

The genes are TRBV5-4 and TRBJ1-1, with D perhaps matching TRBD1 (5 bases). The CDR3 is 14 amino acids. V gave up 4 bases and J gave up 1 base, with 11 bases separating them. Germline values: CDR1 SGHNT, CDR2 YYREEE (reference sequence). The CDR3 region is CASSPGWTNTEAFF. In DNA form, the CDR3 reads TGTGCCAGCAGCCCAGGGTGGACGAACACTGAAGCTTTCTTT.

This chain links TRBV19 with TRBJ2-2; D unclear. From germline, CDR1 is LNHDA and CDR2 SQIVND (reference sequence). V was cut by 9 bases and J by 6 bases, with 11 bases left in between. This CDR3 contains 12 residues. This chain's CDR3 is CASKEAAGELFF. The CDR3 DNA follows: TGTGCCAGCAAAGAGGCCGCCGGGGAGCTGTTTTTT.

On this clone itself: Other DNA variants within this sample encode the same CDR3. The genes are TRBV7-2 and TRBJ1-5, with D unresolved. Deletions cut 5 bases from V and 4 bases from J, with 12 bases between. The CDR3 spans 14 residues. The germline V gene has CDR1 SGHTA and CDR2 FQGNSA. The CDR3 protein is CASSLGPTNQPQHF. In DNA, the CDR3 is TGTGCCAGCAGCCTAGGGCCCACGAATCAGCCCCAGCATTTT.

This clone turned up a few times. V and J are TRBV7-2 and TRBJ1-2; 9 nucleotides align to TRBD1. Germline-derived CDR1 and CDR2 are SGHTA and FQGNSA. This CDR3 contains 14 residues. V was pared by 5 bases and J by 5 bases, with 6 bases of the junction left unmatched. The CDR3 protein is CASSITGTGYGYTF. Written as DNA, the CDR3 is TGTGCCAGCAGCATTACAGGGACAGGGTATGGCTACACCTTC. The full variable domain, in which reference TRBV7-2 and TRBJ1-2 provide the parts outside the CDR3, is GAGVSQSPSNKVTEKGKDVELRCDPISGHTALYWYRQSLGQGLEFLIYFQGNSAPDKSGLPSDRFSAERTGGSVSTLTIQRTQQEDSAVYLCASSITGTGYGYTFGSGTRLTVV.